The TCR beta chain described here comes from a study of blood T cell repertoires in COVID-19. In the study overall: Some COVID-19 samples were acute and others convalescent; all came from the United States, Italy and Spain. PBMCs, B-cell-depleted T cells, or T cells were the source of the cDNA or gDNA that made up the material.

Enrolled during active infection, Seattle patients were then followed longitudinally. As originally analysed: Reference gene primer amplification gave estimated nucleated cell counts. Some clones are missing from TCRdb's copy, which holds only in-frame ones; the method was immunoSEQ multiplex PCR. V and J calls plus clone size are reproduced from that table; the DNA served to infer D and trimming. The sample includes over 250,000 clones, about 90% seen only once; the top ten take 6.3%. This CDR3 comprises 18 residues. Germline V gives CDR1 MGHRA, CDR2 YSYEKL. Deletions cut 0 bases from V and 3 bases from J, with 19 bases between.

The gene calls are TRBV4-1 and TRBJ2-3; a possible D gene is TRBD1 (6 bases). The sequenced sample was peripheral blood. This sequence originates from a woman aged 45 to 65 with COVID-19, enrolled during active disease. The DNA for the CDR3 is TGCGCCAGCAGCCAAGATCCATCAGCCCCAGGGGATACAGATACGCAGTATTTT. As protein: CASSQDPSAPGDTDTQYF.